Listed below are T cell receptor beta chains from one sample, sequenced in a study of blood T cell repertoires in COVID-19. Only in-frame clones appear in the TCRdb table, and some are missing; sequencing was by immunoSEQ multiplex PCR. The data hold about 480,000 clones, with roughly 90% observed a single time. Input material: peripheral blood. The receptor source for this set is a woman under 40 with acute or convalescent COVID-19. Each CDR3 is given with its conserved first and last residue. Fields, in order: D gene, J gene, clone size, V gene, CDR3 DNA, CDR3 protein. The D gene is left open where the match is weak. Size values are once, few and many counts, or a class for expanded clones, and some rows have none.

D gene: NA
J gene: TRBJ1-2
clone size: NA
V gene: TRBV24-1
CDR3 DNA: TGTGCCACCAGTGACCAGACATCTAACTATGGCTACACCTTC
CDR3 protein: CATSDQTSNYGYTF

D gene: NA
J gene: TRBJ2-2
clone size: NA
V gene: TRBV11-2
CDR3 DNA: TGTGCCAGCAGCGGGTGGACAGTGAAGTCGAACACCGGGGAGCTGTTTTTT
CDR3 protein: CASSGWTVKSNTGELFF

D gene: TRBD2
J gene: TRBJ2-3
clone size: NA
V gene: TRBV6-5
CDR3 DNA: TGTGCCAGCACCGACCGGCGGGGGGAGATTGATACGCAGTATTTT
CDR3 protein: CASTDRRGEIDTQYF

D gene: NA
J gene: TRBJ2-1
clone size: NA
V gene: TRBV15
CDR3 DNA: TGTGCCACCAGCAGGGGCAGGGGCTACAATGAGCAGTTCTTC
CDR3 protein: CATSRGRGYNEQFF

D gene: TRBD2
J gene: TRBJ2-7
clone size: NA
V gene: TRBV6-5
CDR3 DNA: TGTGCCTGCGGGGGGTCCGGGACGGGGGAGCAGTACTTC
CDR3 protein: CACGGSGTGEQYF

D gene: NA
J gene: TRBJ1-2
clone size: NA
V gene: TRBV5-8
CDR3 DNA: TGTGCCAGCAGCTTGGTAACTAACTATGGCTACACCTTC
CDR3 protein: CASSLVTNYGYTF

D gene: NA
J gene: TRBJ2-7
clone size: NA
V gene: TRBV6-5
CDR3 DNA: TGTGCCAGCAGTTTCGGGTCCCAATTATCCGGGCAGTACTTC
CDR3 protein: CASSFGSQLSGQYF

D gene: TRBD2
J gene: TRBJ2-5
clone size: many
V gene: TRBV9
CDR3 DNA: TGTGCCAGCAGCGCCCACGGGGGGGGCCAAGAGACCCAGTACTTC
CDR3 protein: CASSAHGGGQETQYF

D gene: NA
J gene: TRBJ1-2
clone size: NA
V gene: TRBV7-6
CDR3 DNA: TGTGCCAGCAGCCCAGATAGGGGGTATGGCTACACCTTC
CDR3 protein: CASSPDRGYGYTF

D gene: NA
J gene: TRBJ1-2
clone size: NA
V gene: TRBV2
CDR3 DNA: TGTGCCAGCATGCAATCGGGGGGCGCCGGAGGTGGCTACACCTTC
CDR3 protein: CASMQSGGAGGGYTF

D gene: NA
J gene: TRBJ1-2
clone size: NA
V gene: TRBV7-9
CDR3 DNA: TGTGCCAGCAGCTTAGCGTGGAGTTCGGGTGGCTACACCTTC
CDR3 protein: CASSLAWSSGGYTF

D gene: NA
J gene: TRBJ1-5
clone size: NA
V gene: TRBV10-2
CDR3 DNA: TGCGCCAGCAGTGAGGAATCGGGGGTGGGGCAGCCCCAGCATTTT
CDR3 protein: CASSEESGVGQPQHF

D gene: NA
J gene: TRBJ2-6
clone size: NA
V gene: TRBV21-1
CDR3 DNA: TGTGCCAGCAGCAAAGCTTTGGGACAGAGGGGCCAAGGGGCCAACGTCCTGACTTTC
CDR3 protein: CASSKALGQRGQGANVLTF

D gene: NA
J gene: TRBJ1-1
clone size: NA
V gene: TRBV6-6
CDR3 DNA: TGTGCCAGCCAACAGGTGAACACTGAAGCTTTCTTT
CDR3 protein: CASQQVNTEAFF

D gene: NA
J gene: TRBJ2-3
clone size: NA
V gene: TRBV9
CDR3 DNA: TGTGCCAGCAGCGCAGGCCCGCGCCATGGGGATACGCAGTATTTT
CDR3 protein: CASSAGPRHGDTQYF

D gene: NA
J gene: TRBJ2-1
clone size: NA
V gene: TRBV12-3/TRBV12-4
CDR3 DNA: TGTGCCAGCAGTCCCGGGTCTGGGAATGAGCAGTTCTTC
CDR3 protein: CASSPGSGNEQFF

D gene: NA
J gene: TRBJ2-3
clone size: NA
V gene: TRBV6-1
CDR3 DNA: TGTGCCAGCAGTGATAGACTAAATACGCAGTATTTT
CDR3 protein: CASSDRLNTQYF

D gene: NA
J gene: TRBJ1-1
clone size: NA
V gene: TRBV30
CDR3 DNA: TGTGCCTGGATGGGGGGAGCTTGGAGCACTGAAGCTTTCTTT
CDR3 protein: CAWMGGAWSTEAFF

D gene: TRBD1
J gene: TRBJ1-2
clone size: NA
V gene: TRBV11-2
CDR3 DNA: TGTGCCAGCAGCTTAATTGGGACAGACTATGGCTACACCTTC
CDR3 protein: CASSLIGTDYGYTF

D gene: TRBD1
J gene: TRBJ2-7
clone size: NA
V gene: TRBV5-1
CDR3 DNA: TGCGCCAGCAGCTCCCGACCCGGACAGGTTTCCTTCGAGCAGTACTTC
CDR3 protein: CASSSRPGQVSFEQYF

D gene: NA
J gene: TRBJ2-1
clone size: NA
V gene: TRBV7-2
CDR3 DNA: TGTGCCAGCAGCTTAGCGCGAAAGTCCTACAATGAGCAGTTCTTC
CDR3 protein: CASSLARKSYNEQFF

D gene: NA
J gene: TRBJ1-5
clone size: NA
V gene: TRBV5-1
CDR3 DNA: TGCGCCAGCACGGTTGCAGGGTTGGGATCTACCCAGCCCCAGCATTTT
CDR3 protein: CASTVAGLGSTQPQHF

D gene: TRBD1
J gene: TRBJ1-1
clone size: NA
V gene: TRBV6-5
CDR3 DNA: TGTGCCAGCAGTTCCCCGGACAGGGGATTTGAAGCTTTCTTT
CDR3 protein: CASSSPDRGFEAFF

D gene: NA
J gene: TRBJ2-3
clone size: NA
V gene: TRBV6-2/TRBV6-3
CDR3 DNA: TGTGCCAGCAGTTACCCAGGGAACACAGATACGCAGTATTTT
CDR3 protein: CASSYPGNTDTQYF

D gene: TRBD1
J gene: TRBJ1-6
clone size: NA
V gene: TRBV2
CDR3 DNA: TGTGCCAGCAGCCCTTGGACAGGGAACAATTCACCCCTCCACTTT
CDR3 protein: CASSPWTGNNSPLHF

D gene: TRBD2
J gene: TRBJ2-1
clone size: NA
V gene: TRBV5-6
CDR3 DNA: TGTGCCAGCAGCTTAAAAGCGGGGGGGCCTAGTGAGCAGTTCTTC
CDR3 protein: CASSLKAGGPSEQFF

D gene: TRBD1
J gene: TRBJ2-7
clone size: NA
V gene: TRBV2
CDR3 DNA: TGTGCCAGCAGTGAATACTCGGGACAGGGTTATAGTAACTACGAGCAGTACTTC
CDR3 protein: CASSEYSGQGYSNYEQYF

D gene: TRBD2
J gene: TRBJ2-1
clone size: NA
V gene: TRBV6-5
CDR3 DNA: TGTGCCAGCAGTACTATGACTAGCGGTGAGCAGTTCTTC
CDR3 protein: CASSTMTSGEQFF

D gene: NA
J gene: TRBJ1-4
clone size: NA
V gene: TRBV6-5
CDR3 DNA: TGTGCCAGCAGCCCCCCGGGAGCTAATGAAAAACTGTTTTTT
CDR3 protein: CASSPPGANEKLFF

D gene: NA
J gene: TRBJ1-6
clone size: NA
V gene: TRBV7-8
CDR3 DNA: TGTGCCAGCAGCTTAGTCTGGGAGGCACCCCTCCACTTT
CDR3 protein: CASSLVWEAPLHF

D gene: NA
J gene: TRBJ1-1
clone size: NA
V gene: TRBV27
CDR3 DNA: TGTGCCAGCAGTGCAGACCGGGACAACGGCGCCACTGAAGCTTTCTTT
CDR3 protein: CASSADRDNGATEAFF

D gene: NA
J gene: TRBJ1-2
clone size: NA
V gene: TRBV27
CDR3 DNA: TGTGCCAGCAGGAGTTTATATGGCTACACCTTC
CDR3 protein: CASRSLYGYTF

D gene: NA
J gene: TRBJ2-1
clone size: NA
V gene: TRBV5-4
CDR3 DNA: TGTGCCAGCAGCAAGACCGGGACAGAGCAGTTCTTC
CDR3 protein: CASSKTGTEQFF

D gene: TRBD1
J gene: TRBJ1-5
clone size: NA
V gene: TRBV29-1
CDR3 DNA: TGCAGCGTTGGAGGACAGGGCGGGCAGCCCCAGCATTTT
CDR3 protein: CSVGGQGGQPQHF

D gene: NA
J gene: TRBJ2-7
clone size: NA
V gene: TRBV25-1
CDR3 DNA: TGTGCCAGCAGCGCCCCGGCCGGGACAACGCGTGAGCAGTACTTC
CDR3 protein: CASSAPAGTTREQYF

D gene: NA
J gene: TRBJ1-6
clone size: NA
V gene: TRBV2
CDR3 DNA: TGTGCCAGCAGCCTAGAGAGCTCCTATAATTCACCCCTCCACTTT
CDR3 protein: CASSLESSYNSPLHF

D gene: NA
J gene: TRBJ1-1
clone size: NA
V gene: TRBV28
CDR3 DNA: TGTGCCAGCAGTTTAGCCAGGAAGTCTGAAGCTTTCTTT
CDR3 protein: CASSLARKSEAFF

D gene: NA
J gene: TRBJ2-7
clone size: NA
V gene: TRBV19
CDR3 DNA: TGTGCCAGTAGTATAGGGCGGCAGATCGACGAGCAGTACTTC
CDR3 protein: CASSIGRQIDEQYF

D gene: NA
J gene: TRBJ2-3
clone size: once
V gene: TRBV12-5
CDR3 DNA: TGTGCTAGTGGTTTGGTACTAACTCGGGACAAAAGTATAGTAGATACGCAGTATTTT
CDR3 protein: CASGLVLTRDKSIVDTQYF

D gene: NA
J gene: TRBJ1-6
clone size: NA
V gene: TRBV6-5
CDR3 DNA: TGTGCCAGCAGTTACGATGGAGGTTGGTCACCCCTCCACTTT
CDR3 protein: CASSYDGGWSPLHF

D gene: NA
J gene: TRBJ1-5
clone size: NA
V gene: TRBV9
CDR3 DNA: TGTGCCAGCAGCGGGGGGAGTGGAGGGAGCAATCAGCCCCAGCATTTT
CDR3 protein: CASSGGSGGSNQPQHF

D gene: TRBD1
J gene: TRBJ2-7
clone size: NA
V gene: TRBV2
CDR3 DNA: TGTGCCAGCAGTGCAAACAGGGGGCACAACGAGCAGTACTTC
CDR3 protein: CASSANRGHNEQYF

D gene: NA
J gene: TRBJ2-5
clone size: once
V gene: TRBV11-3
CDR3 DNA: TGTGCCAGCAGCTCTAGATTGGACAGCCAAGAGACCCAGTACTTC
CDR3 protein: CASSSRLDSQETQYF

D gene: NA
J gene: TRBJ2-3
clone size: NA
V gene: TRBV7-8
CDR3 DNA: TGTGCCAGCAGCTTAGTATCAGGAGGCGGGGCAGATACGCAGTATTTT
CDR3 protein: CASSLVSGGGADTQYF

D gene: NA
J gene: TRBJ1-6
clone size: NA
V gene: TRBV18
CDR3 DNA: TGTGCCAGCTCACCCCGGACCGGCCAGGACGGGATTTATTCACCCCTCCACTTT
CDR3 protein: CASSPRTGQDGIYSPLHF

D gene: TRBD1
J gene: TRBJ2-7
clone size: NA
V gene: TRBV28
CDR3 DNA: TGTGCCAGCAGGAGAGGGACAGGGGAAACTTACGAGCAGTACTTC
CDR3 protein: CASRRGTGETYEQYF

D gene: NA
J gene: TRBJ1-3
clone size: NA
V gene: TRBV18
CDR3 DNA: TGTGCCAGCTCACCACCGAGGCCAGATCCTGGAAACACCATATATTTT
CDR3 protein: CASSPPRPDPGNTIYF

D gene: NA
J gene: TRBJ1-6
clone size: NA
V gene: TRBV25-1
CDR3 DNA: TGTGCCAGCAGTGATCGGGGATGGGGTTCACCCCTCCACTTT
CDR3 protein: CASSDRGWGSPLHF

D gene: NA
J gene: TRBJ2-5
clone size: NA
V gene: TRBV11-2
CDR3 DNA: TGTGCCAGCAGCTTAGGTTGGGGGGGCGAAGAGACCCAGTACTTC
CDR3 protein: CASSLGWGGEETQYF

D gene: TRBD1
J gene: TRBJ1-1
clone size: NA
V gene: TRBV6-5
CDR3 DNA: TGTGCCAGCAGGCCGAGACAGGGAGCGGACACTGAAGCTTTCTTT
CDR3 protein: CASRPRQGADTEAFF

D gene: TRBD1
J gene: TRBJ2-7
clone size: NA
V gene: TRBV11-1
CDR3 DNA: TGTGCCAGCAGCTCTGGACAGGGGGGCGAGCAGTACTTC
CDR3 protein: CASSSGQGGEQYF

D gene: TRBD1
J gene: TRBJ2-5
clone size: NA
V gene: TRBV2
CDR3 DNA: TGTGCCAGCGCGACAGGGGATAAGCAGGAGACCCAGTACTTC
CDR3 protein: CASATGDKQETQYF

D gene: TRBD2
J gene: TRBJ2-7
clone size: once
V gene: TRBV7-2
CDR3 DNA: TGTGCCAGCAGCCTAGGGTATGGGACTAGCGGGGGCCTTCGGGAGCAGTACTTC
CDR3 protein: CASSLGYGTSGGLREQYF

D gene: TRBD1
J gene: TRBJ1-5
clone size: NA
V gene: TRBV30
CDR3 DNA: TGTGCCTGGAGTGTACAGGGGGGTCAGCCCCAGCATTTT
CDR3 protein: CAWSVQGGQPQHF

D gene: TRBD1
J gene: TRBJ2-5
clone size: NA
V gene: TRBV5-1
CDR3 DNA: TGCGCCAGCAGCTTAGGACAGGGTAAAGAGACCCAGTACTTC
CDR3 protein: CASSLGQGKETQYF

D gene: NA
J gene: TRBJ2-5
clone size: NA
V gene: TRBV3-1/TRBV3-2
CDR3 DNA: TGTGCCAGCAGCCAACCGCGGGCTATTCAAGAGACCCAGTACTTC
CDR3 protein: CASSQPRAIQETQYF

D gene: NA
J gene: TRBJ2-6
clone size: NA
V gene: TRBV4-1
CDR3 DNA: TGCGCCAGCAGCCAAGATGGGGCCTCTGGGGCCAACGTCCTGACTTTC
CDR3 protein: CASSQDGASGANVLTF